This T cell receptor beta chain was found in a study of blood T cells in healthy people across ages (dated by TCRdb to between 2015 and 2016). As for the study more broadly: In model experiments, template switching captured about one uniquely barcoded TCR beta cDNA molecule for every two T cells. Four age groups were formed from the donors: young (average approximately 15 years), middle-aged (approximately 39), aged (around 62) and long-lived (more than 75). To track age-related changes in TCR beta repertoire diversity, the study relied on deep sequencing normalized with unique cDNA molecular identifiers. The study analyzed two additional independent replicas of 1 million unique cDNA reads from the same blood draw for two donors, one aged 18 to 29 and one aged 80 or older. To avoid experimental bias, donors of different ages were spread randomly across the sequencing lanes. Points the paper makes about the study in general: The percentage of naive T cells measured by flow cytometry correlated strongly with observed TCR beta diversity. As age increased, observed TCR beta diversity per million T cells dropped in a roughly linear way, and a significant reduction was already evident by age approximately 40. The CMV infection status of donors was not known, potentially confounding age-related changes in expanded clonotypes. Since profiling was done on bulk unsorted PBMCs, naive and antigen-experienced compartments could not be conclusively compared. Compared with the aged group, the long-lived group had more naive CD4+ T cells, fewer expanded clones and increased TCR diversity, a pattern suggesting age selection. Estimates of total diversity based on one million sequenced T cells were considered lower bounds and underestimates.

This clonotype was detected a few times. Its antigen remains undetermined. There are no base qualities to consult, and no much larger clone falls within one base. Systemically healthy Caucasian individuals from Russia, roughly 40 in total and aged roughly 6 to 90 years, were included as donors. Ten milliliters of peripheral blood were drawn from each donor into EDTA-treated Vacutainer tubes. PBMCs were isolated by Ficoll-Paque density-gradient centrifugation, with at least 6.5 million obtained per sample. Trizol reagent was used to extract total RNA from PBMCs, with at least 5.5 micrograms per sample. Naive CD45RAhigh/CD27high T cell percentages were measured by flow cytometry on a PBMC aliquot from every donor. The CDR1 and CDR2 encoded by the germline V gene (reference sequence) are DFQATT and SNEGSKA. From its cysteine to its phenylalanine, the CDR3 spans 15 amino acids. Only CDR3 DNA is held: 45 bases, read in frame from base 1. V lost 0 bases and J lost 4 bases, and the count of bases not matched to a germline gene is 5.

Libraries came from 5' RACE. Sequencing instrument: Illumina HiSeq 2500. A second PCR of about 7 to 12 cycles was run with a J-beta primer mix and a sample-barcoded 5' primer. Each TCR beta cDNA molecule received a unique molecular identifier from a template-switch 5' adaptor carrying 12 random nucleotides. At least 2.5 million CDR3-containing paired-end reads were obtained from each sample. First-strand cDNA synthesis was performed from all RNA using the Mint cDNA synthesis kit, with priming by a TRBC-specific oligonucleotide. After uracil-DNA glycosylase treatment, a first 18-cycle PCR used universal primers M1SS and BC2_uni_R on all cDNA. The study's own analysis went as follows. Normalization of each sample was performed by random selection of 1 million high-quality reads, each carrying a distinct molecular identifier. Reads with shared molecular identifiers were discarded instead of being binned into consensus sequences. MiTCR, with a Q25 quality threshold and the strictest error-elimination algorithm, was used for CDR3 identification, clonotype clustering and error correction. A nonparametric unseen species model using Euler transformation provided a lower-bound estimate of total TCR beta diversity. Using fastp trimming at Q25 and MiXCR clonotype assembly, TCRdb reanalyzed the public sequencing data and kept in-frame beta chains. Every distinct CDR3 protein forms one entry, paired with its most common genes and DNA. These V and J calls derive from TCRdb rather than the authors' analysis. Counted in this sample were around 1.5 million distinct CDR3 sequences; roughly 30% of them appeared once. The biggest ten clones account for about 11% of the sample.

The rearranged segments are TRBV20-1 and TRBJ2-1; 8 junctional bases match TRBD2. Sequencing was performed on blood. The sequence came from a woman in her 30s in good health. The CDR3: CSARDNSGRYNEQFF. The bases read TGCAGTGCTAGAGATAACAGCGGGAGATACAATGAGCAGTTCTTC.